This T cell receptor beta chain originates from a study of tumor and adjacent non-tumor tissue in lung cancer. The V and J ends lost 11 bases and 5 bases respectively, with 16 bases between them. The germline V gene has CDR1 MDHEN and CDR2 SYDVKM. This CDR3 is built from 13 residues. A modified ARM-PCR protocol with three rounds of nested PCR amplified TCRbeta. MiXCR, run by TCRdb on the multiplex PCR reads, gives a single entry per CDR3 protein. Here the sample spans 90,000 to 110,000 distinct CDR3 sequences, approximately 71% being singletons. Overall study findings and caveats: Top 100 clones took a larger repertoire share in normal lung.

RNA was extracted from bulk tissue without any cell sorting. Newly diagnosed lung cancer patients had thoracic surgery in China, August–late 2014, without prior chemotherapy. This clonotype was found a few times. The antigen remains undetermined. The TCR originated in a woman aged 55-70 years with non-small cell lung cancer. Input material: lung tumor tissue. The V and J genes are TRBV28 and TRBJ1-5, with D perhaps TRBD1 (6 bases). The CDR3 DNA reads TGTGCCGGCGGCCAGGGGATCGATCAGCCCCAGCATTTT. This sequence encodes CAGGQGIDQPQHF.